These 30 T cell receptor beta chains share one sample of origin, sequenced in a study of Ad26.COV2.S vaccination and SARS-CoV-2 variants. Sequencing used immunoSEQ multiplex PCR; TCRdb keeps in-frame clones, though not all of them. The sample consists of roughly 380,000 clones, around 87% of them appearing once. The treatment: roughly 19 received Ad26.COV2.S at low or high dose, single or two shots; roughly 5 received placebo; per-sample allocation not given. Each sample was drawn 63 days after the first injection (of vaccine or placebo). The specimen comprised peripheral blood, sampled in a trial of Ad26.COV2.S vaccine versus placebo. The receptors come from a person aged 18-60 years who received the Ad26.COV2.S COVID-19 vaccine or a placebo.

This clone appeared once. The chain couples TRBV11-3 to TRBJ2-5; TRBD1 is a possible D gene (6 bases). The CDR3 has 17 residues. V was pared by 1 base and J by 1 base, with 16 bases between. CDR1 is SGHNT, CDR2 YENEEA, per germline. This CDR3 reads CASSLGPWAGAQETQYF. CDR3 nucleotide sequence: TGTGCCAGCAGCTTAGGCCCCTGGGCAGGGGCCCAAGAGACCCAGTACTTC.

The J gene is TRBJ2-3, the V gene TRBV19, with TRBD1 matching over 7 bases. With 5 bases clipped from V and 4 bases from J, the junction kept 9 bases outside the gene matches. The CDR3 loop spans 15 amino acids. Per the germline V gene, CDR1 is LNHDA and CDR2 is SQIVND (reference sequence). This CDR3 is CASSVRQGESDTQYF. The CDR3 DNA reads TGTGCCAGTAGTGTCCGACAGGGTGAATCAGATACGCAGTATTTT.

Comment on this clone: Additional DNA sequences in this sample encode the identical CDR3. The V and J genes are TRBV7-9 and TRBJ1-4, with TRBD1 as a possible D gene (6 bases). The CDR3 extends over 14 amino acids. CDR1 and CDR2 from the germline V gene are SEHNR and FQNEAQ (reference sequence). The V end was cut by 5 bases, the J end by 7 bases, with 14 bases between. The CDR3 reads CASSLQGGGEKLFF. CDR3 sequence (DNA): TGTGCCAGCAGCCTACAGGGTGGGGGTGAAAAACTGTTTTTT.

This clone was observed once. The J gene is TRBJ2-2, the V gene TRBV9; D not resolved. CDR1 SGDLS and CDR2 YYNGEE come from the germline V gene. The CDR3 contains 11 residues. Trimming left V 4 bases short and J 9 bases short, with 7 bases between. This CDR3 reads CASSPRRELFF. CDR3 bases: TGTGCCAGCAGCCCCCGCCGGGAGCTGTTTTTT.

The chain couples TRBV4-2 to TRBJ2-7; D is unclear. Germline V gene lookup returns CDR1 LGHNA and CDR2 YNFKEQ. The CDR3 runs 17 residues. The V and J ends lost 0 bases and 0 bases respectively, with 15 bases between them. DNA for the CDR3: TGTGCCAGCAGCCAAGATGCTGACACTCGCTACTCCTACGAGCAGTACTTC. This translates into CASSQDADTRYSYEQYF.

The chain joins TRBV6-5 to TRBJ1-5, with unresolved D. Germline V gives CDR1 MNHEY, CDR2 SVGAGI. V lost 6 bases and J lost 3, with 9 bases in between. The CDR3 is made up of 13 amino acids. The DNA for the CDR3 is TGTGCCAGCAGCACCAGTTTCAATCAGCCCCAGCATTTT. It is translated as CASSTSFNQPQHF.

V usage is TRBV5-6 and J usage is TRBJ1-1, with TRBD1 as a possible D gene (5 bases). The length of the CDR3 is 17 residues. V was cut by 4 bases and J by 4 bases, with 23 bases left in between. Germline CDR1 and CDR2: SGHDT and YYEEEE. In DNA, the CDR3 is TGTGCCAGCAGCGCCGGGCTTGGCAAGGGGTTGGGCACTGAAGCTTTCTTT. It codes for CASSAGLGKGLGTEAFF.

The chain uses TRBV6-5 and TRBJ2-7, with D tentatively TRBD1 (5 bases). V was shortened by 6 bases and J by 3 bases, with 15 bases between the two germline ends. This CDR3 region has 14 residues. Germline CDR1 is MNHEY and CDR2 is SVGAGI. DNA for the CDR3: TGTGCCAGCAGAATTAGGACATCCCACTACGAGCAGTACTTC. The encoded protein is CASRIRTSHYEQYF.

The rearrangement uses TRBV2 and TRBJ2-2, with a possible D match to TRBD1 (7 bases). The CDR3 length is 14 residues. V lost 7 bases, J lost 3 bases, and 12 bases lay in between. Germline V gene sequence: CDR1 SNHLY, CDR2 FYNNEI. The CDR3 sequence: CASNTGEDTGELFF. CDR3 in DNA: TGTGCCAGCAACACAGGGGAGGACACCGGGGAGCTGTTTTTT.

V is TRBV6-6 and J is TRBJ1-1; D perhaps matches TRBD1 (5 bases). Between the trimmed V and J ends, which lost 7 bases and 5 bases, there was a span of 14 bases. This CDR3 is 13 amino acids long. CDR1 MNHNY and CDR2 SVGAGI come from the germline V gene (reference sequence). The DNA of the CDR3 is TGTGCCAGCACCCAAAGGGGTCCAACTGAAGCTTTCTTT. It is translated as CASTQRGPTEAFF.

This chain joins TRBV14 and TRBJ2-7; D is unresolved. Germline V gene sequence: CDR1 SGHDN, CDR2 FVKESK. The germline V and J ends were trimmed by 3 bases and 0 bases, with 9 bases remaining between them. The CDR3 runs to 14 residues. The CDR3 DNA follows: TGTGCCAGCAGCCAGAACAGTAACTCCTACGAGCAGTACTTC. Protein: CASSQNSNSYEQYF. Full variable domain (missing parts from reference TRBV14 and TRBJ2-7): EAGVTQFPSHSVIEKGQTVTLRCDPISGHDNLYWYRRVMGKEIKFLLHFVKESKQDESGMPNNRFLAERTGGTYSTLKVQPAELEDSGVYFCASSQNSNSYEQYFGPGTRLTVT.

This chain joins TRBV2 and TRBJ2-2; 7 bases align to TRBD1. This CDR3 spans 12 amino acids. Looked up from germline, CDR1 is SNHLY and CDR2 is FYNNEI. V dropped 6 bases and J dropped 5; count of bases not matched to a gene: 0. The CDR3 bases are TGTGCCAGCAGGACAGGGACCGGGGAGCTGTTTTTT. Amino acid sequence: CASRTGTGELFF.

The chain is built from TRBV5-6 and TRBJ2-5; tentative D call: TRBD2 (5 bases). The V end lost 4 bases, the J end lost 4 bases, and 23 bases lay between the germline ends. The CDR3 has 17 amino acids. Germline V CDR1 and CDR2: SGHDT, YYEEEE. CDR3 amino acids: CASSQFYGEPQRETQYF. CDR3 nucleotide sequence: TGTGCCAGCAGCCAATTTTACGGGGAGCCGCAGAGAGAGACCCAGTACTTC.

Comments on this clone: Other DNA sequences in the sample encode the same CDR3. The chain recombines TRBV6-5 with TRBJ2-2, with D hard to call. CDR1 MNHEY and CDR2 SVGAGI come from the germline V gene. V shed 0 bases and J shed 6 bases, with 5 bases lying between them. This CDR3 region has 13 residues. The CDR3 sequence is CASSYSSSGELFF. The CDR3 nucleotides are TGTGCCAGCAGTTACTCGTCTTCCGGGGAGCTGTTTTTT.

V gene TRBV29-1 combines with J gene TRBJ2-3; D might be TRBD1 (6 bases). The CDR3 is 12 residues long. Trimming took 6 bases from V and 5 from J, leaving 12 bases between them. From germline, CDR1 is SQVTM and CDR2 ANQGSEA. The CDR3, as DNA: TGCAGCGTGGATCAAGGGGGAGATACGCAGTATTTT. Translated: CSVDQGGDTQYF.

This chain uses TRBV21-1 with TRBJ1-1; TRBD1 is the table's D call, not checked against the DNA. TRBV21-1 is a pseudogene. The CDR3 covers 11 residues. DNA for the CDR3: TGTGCCAGCAGCACCCACAGTGAAGCTTTCTTT. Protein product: CASSTHSEAFF.

The CDR3 reads CASSPEGRLEAFF. CDR3 nucleotide sequence: TGTGCCAGCAGCCCAGAGGGGCGTCTGGAAGCTTTCTTT. The V call is TRBV7-6, the J call TRBJ1-1; D may be TRBD1 (5 bases). The CDR3 is 13 residues long. Germline V gene data show CDR1 as SGHVS and CDR2 as FNYEAQ. V lost 5 bases, J lost 8 bases, and 15 bases lay in between.

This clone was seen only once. As DNA, the CDR3 is TGCGCCAGCAGCCGCAAACGGGGGGTTGAGACCGGGGAGCTGTTTTTT. This translates into CASSRKRGVETGELFF. The chain has TRBV4-1 and TRBJ2-2; 7 bases fit TRBD2. Unmatched junction bases numbered 10, after V lost 4 bases and J lost 5 bases. This CDR3 has 16 amino acids. CDR1 MGHRA and CDR2 YSYEKL come from the germline V gene.

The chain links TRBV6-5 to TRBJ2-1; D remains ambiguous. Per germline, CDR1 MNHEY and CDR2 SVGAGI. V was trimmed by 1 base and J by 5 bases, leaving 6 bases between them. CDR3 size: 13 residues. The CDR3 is CASSYWQHNEQFF. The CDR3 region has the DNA TGTGCCAGCAGTTACTGGCAGCACAATGAGCAGTTCTTC.

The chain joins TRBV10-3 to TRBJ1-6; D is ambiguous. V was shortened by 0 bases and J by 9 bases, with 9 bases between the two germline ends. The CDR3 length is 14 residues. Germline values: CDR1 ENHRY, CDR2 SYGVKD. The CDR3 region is CAISESESTSPLHF. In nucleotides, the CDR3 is TGTGCCATCAGTGAGTCGGAGAGTACTTCACCCCTCCACTTT.

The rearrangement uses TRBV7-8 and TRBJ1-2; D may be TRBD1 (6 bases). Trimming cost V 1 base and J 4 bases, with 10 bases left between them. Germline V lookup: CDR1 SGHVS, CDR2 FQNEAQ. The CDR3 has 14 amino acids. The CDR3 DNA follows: TGTGCCAGCAGCTTAGACCGGGACACCTATGGCTACACCTTC. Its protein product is CASSLDRDTYGYTF.

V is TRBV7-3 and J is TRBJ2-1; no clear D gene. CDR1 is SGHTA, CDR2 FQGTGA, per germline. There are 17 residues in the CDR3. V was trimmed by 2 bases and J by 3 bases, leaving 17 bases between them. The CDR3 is CASSLYAEQRYYNEQFF. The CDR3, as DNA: TGTGCCAGCAGCTTATACGCAGAACAAAGATACTACAATGAGCAGTTCTTC.

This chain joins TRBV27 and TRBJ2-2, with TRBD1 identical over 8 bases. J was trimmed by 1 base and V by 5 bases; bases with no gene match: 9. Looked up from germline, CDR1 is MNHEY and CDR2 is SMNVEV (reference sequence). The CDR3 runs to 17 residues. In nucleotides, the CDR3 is TGTGCCAGCAGTCTCCCCCCGGGGACAGGGAACACCGGGGAGCTGTTTTTT. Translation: CASSLPPGTGNTGELFF.

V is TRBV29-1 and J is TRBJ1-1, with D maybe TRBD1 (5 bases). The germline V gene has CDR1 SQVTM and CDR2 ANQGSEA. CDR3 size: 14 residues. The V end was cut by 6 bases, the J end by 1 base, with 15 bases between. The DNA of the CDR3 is TGCAGCGTAGGGGACGCGGCGTCGAACACTGAAGCTTTCTTT. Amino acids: CSVGDAASNTEAFF.

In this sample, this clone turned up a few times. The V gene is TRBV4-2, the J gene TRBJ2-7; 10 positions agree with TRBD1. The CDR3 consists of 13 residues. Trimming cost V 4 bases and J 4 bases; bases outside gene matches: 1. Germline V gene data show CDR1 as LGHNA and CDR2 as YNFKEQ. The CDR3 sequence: CASSRDRGYEQYF. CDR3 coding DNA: TGTGCCAGCAGCCGGGACAGGGGATACGAGCAGTACTTC.

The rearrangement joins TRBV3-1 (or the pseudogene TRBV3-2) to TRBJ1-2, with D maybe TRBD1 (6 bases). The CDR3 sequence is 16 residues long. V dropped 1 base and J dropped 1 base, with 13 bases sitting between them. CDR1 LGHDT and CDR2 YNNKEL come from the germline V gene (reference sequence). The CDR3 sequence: CASSQGRTEHNYGYTF. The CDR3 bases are TGTGCCAGCAGCCAAGGCCGGACAGAGCATAACTATGGCTACACCTTC.

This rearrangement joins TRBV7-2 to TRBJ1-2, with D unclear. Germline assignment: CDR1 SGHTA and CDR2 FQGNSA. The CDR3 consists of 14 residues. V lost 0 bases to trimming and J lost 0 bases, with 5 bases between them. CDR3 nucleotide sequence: TGTGCCAGCAGCTTAGCAACACCTAACTATGGCTACACCTTC. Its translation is CASSLATPNYGYTF.

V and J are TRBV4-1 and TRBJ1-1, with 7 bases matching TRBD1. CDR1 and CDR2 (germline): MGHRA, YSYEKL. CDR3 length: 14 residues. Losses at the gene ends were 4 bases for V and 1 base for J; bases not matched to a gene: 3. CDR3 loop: CASSLGQANTEAFF. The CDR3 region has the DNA TGCGCCAGCAGCCTAGGACAGGCGAACACTGAAGCTTTCTTT.

The CDR3 nucleotides read TGTGCCAGCAGTTTAGGACAGGGGGCTGAGCAGTTCTTC. Its translation is CASSLGQGAEQFF. J is TRBJ2-1 and V is TRBV12-3 or TRBV12-4, with 10 bases identical to TRBD1. This CDR3 comprises 13 residues. V trimming: 1 base; J trimming: 9 bases; junction bases outside the gene matches: 0.

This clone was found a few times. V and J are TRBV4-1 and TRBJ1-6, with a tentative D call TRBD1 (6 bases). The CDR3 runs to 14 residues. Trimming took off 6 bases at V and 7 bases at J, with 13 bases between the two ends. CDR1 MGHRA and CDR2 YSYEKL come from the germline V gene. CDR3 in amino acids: CASRPDSGNSPLHF. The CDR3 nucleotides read TGCGCCAGCAGACCGGACAGCGGGAATTCACCCCTCCACTTT.